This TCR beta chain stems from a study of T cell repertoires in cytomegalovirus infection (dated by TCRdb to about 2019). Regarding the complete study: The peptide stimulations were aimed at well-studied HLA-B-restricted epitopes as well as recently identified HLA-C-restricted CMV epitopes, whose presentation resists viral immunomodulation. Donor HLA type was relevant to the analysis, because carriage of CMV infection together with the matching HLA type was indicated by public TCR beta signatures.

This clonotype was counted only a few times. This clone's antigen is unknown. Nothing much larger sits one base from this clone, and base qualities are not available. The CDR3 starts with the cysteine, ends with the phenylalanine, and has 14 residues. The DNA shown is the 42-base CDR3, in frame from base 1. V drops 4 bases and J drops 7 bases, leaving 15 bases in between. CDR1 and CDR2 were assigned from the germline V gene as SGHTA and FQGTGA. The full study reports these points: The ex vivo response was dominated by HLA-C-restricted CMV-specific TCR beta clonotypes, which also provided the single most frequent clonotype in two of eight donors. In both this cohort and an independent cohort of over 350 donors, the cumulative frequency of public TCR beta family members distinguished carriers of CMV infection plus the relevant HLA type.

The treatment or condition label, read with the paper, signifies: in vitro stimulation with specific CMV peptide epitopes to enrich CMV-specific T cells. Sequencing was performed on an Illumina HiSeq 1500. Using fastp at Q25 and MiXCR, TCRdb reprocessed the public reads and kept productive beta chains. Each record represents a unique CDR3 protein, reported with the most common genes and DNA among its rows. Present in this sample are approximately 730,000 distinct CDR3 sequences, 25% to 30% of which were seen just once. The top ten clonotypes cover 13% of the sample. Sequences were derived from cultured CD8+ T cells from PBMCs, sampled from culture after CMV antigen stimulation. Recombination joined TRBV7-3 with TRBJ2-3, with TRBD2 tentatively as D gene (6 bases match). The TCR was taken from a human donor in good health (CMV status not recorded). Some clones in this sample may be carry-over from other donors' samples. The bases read TGTGCCAGCAGCTCCGATGGGGGGTGGAATACGCAGTATTTT. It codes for CASSSDGGWNTQYF. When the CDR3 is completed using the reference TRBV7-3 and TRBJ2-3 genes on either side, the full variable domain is GAGVSQTPSNKVTEKGKYVELRCDPISGHTALYWYRQSLGQGPEFLIYFQGTGAADDSGLPNDRFFAVRPEGSVSTLKIQRTERGDSAVYLCASSSDGGWNTQYFGPGTRLTVL.